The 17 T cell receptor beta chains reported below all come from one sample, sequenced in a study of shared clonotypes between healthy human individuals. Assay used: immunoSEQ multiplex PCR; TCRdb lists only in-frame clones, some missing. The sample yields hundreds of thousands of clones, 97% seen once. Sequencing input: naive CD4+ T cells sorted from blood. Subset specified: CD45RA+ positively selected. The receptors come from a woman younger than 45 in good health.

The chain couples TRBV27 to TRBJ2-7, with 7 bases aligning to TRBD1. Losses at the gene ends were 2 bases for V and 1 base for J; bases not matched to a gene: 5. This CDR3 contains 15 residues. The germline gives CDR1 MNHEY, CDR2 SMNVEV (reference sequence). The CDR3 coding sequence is TGTGCCAGCAGTTTAACAGGGGAAGGGTCCTACGAGCAGTACTTC. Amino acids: CASSLTGEGSYEQYF.

DNA of the CDR3: TGTGCCAGCAGTTTCTCCGATACTGATGGCTACACCTTC. Translation: CASSFSDTDGYTF. V is TRBV27 and J is TRBJ1-2; unclear D gene. This CDR3 spans 13 amino acids. The germline gives CDR1 MNHEY, CDR2 SMNVEV (reference sequence). Trimming took off 3 bases at V and 6 bases at J, with 11 bases between the two ends.

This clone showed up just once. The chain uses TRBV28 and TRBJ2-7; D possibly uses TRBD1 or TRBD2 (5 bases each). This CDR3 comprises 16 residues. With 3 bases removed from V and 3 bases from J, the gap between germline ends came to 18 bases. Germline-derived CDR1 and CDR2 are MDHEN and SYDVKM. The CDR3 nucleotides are TGTGCCAGCAGTTTGGAAGCTGGGACCAACTTCTACGAGCAGTACTTC. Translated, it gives CASSLEAGTNFYEQYF. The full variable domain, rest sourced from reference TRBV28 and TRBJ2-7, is DVKVTQSSRYLVKRTGEKVFLECVQDMDHENMFWYRQDPGLGLRLIYFSYDVKMKEKGDIPEGYSVSREKKERFSLILESASTNQTSMYLCASSLEAGTNFYEQYFGPGTRLTVT.

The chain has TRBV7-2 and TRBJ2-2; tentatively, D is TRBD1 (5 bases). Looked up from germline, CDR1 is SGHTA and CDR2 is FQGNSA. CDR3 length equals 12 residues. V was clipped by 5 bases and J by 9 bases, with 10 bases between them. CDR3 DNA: TGTGCCAGCAGCGGCCCAGGGTGGGAGCTGTTTTTT. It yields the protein CASSGPGWELFF.

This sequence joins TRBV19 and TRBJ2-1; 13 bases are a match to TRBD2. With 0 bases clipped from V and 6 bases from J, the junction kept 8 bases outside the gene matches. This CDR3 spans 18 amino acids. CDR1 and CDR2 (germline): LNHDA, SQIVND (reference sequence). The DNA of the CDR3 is TGTGCCAGTAGTATAGAAGGACTAGCGGGAGCCTTAGGCAATGAGCAGTTCTTC. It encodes CASSIEGLAGALGNEQFF.

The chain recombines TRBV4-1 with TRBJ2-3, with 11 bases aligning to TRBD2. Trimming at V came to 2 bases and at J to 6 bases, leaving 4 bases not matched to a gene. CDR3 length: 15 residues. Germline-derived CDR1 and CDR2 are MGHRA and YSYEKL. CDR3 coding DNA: TGCGCCAGCAGCCAACTAGCGGGAGGAATTGATACGCAGTATTTT. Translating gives CASSQLAGGIDTQYF.

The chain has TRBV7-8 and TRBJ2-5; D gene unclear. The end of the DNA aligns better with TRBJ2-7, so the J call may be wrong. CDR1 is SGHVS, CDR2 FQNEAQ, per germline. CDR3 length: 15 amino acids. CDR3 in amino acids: CASSLARQPSYEQYF. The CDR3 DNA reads TGTGCCAGCAGCTTAGCGCGGCAGCCATCCTACGAGCAGTACTTC.

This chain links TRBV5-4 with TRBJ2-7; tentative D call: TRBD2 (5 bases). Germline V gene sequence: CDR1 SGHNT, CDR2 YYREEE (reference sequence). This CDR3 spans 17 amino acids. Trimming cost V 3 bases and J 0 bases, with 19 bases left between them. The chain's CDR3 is CASSSQSRGFSSYEQYF. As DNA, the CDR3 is TGTGCCAGCAGCTCCCAGTCTCGCGGGTTTAGCTCCTACGAGCAGTACTTC.

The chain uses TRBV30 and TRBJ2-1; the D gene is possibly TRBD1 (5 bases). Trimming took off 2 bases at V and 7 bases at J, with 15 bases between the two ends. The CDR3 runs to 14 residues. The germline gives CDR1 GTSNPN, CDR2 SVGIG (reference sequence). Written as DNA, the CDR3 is TGTGCCTGGAGTACTGGGGCTCAGTGGAATGAGCAGTTCTTC. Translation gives CAWSTGAQWNEQFF.

CDR3 sequence (DNA): TGTGCCAGCAGCTCCCCCGCGGGAGAGACCCAGTACTTC. Protein sequence: CASSSPAGETQYF. This chain uses TRBV5-4 with TRBJ2-5, with D perhaps TRBD2 (5 bases). There are 13 residues in the CDR3. Trimming pared 3 bases from V and 4 bases from J, leaving 10 bases between. Germline-derived CDR1 and CDR2 are SGHNT and YYREEE (reference sequence).

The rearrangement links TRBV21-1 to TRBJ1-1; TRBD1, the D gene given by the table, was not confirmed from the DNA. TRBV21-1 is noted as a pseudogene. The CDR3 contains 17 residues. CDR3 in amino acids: CASIRQGAGDPNTEAFF. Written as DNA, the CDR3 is TGTGCCAGCATCCGACAGGGGGCTGGAGACCCTAACACTGAAGCTTTCTTT.

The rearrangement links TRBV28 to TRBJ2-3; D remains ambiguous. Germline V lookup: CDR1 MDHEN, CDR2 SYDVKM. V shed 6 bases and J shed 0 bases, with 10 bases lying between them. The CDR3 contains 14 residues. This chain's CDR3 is CASSPSLSTDTQYF. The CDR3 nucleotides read TGTGCCAGCAGCCCAAGCCTGAGCACAGATACGCAGTATTTT.

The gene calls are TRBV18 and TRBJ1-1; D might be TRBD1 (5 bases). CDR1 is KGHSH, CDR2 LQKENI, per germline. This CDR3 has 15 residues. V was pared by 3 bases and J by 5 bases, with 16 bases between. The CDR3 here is CASSPLDTRGTEAFF. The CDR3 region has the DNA TGTGCCAGCTCACCCTTAGATACACGGGGGACTGAAGCTTTCTTT. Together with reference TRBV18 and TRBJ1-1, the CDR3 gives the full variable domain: NAGVMQNPRHLVRRRGQEARLRCSPMKGHSHVYWYRQLPEEGLKFMVYLQKENIIDESGMPKERFSAEFPKEGPSILRIQQVVRGDSAAYFCASSPLDTRGTEAFFGQGTRLTVV.

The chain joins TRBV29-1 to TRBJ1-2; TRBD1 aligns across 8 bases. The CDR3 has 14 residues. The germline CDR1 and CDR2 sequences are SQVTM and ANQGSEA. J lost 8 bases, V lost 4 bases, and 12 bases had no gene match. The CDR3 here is CSVVRAGGDEGYTF. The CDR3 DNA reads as TGCAGCGTTGTTCGCGCAGGGGGCGATGAGGGCTACACCTTC.

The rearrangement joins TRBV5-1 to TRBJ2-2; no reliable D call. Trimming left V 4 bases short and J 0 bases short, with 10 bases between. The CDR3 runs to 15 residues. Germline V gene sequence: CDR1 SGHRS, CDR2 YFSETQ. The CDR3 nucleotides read TGCGCCAGCAGCAGAAGACAAGCGAACACCGGGGAGCTGTTTTTT. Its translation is CASSRRQANTGELFF.

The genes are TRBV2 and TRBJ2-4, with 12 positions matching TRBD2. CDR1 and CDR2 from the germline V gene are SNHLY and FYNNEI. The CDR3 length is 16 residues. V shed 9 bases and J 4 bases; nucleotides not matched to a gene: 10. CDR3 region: CARQTSGSGQKNIQYF. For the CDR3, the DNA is TGTGCCAGGCAGACTAGCGGGAGTGGTCAGAAAAACATTCAGTACTTC. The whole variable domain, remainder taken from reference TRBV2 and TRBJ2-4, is EPEVTQTPSHQVTQMGQEVILRCVPISNHLYFYWYRQILGQKVEFLVSFYNNEISEKSEIFDDQFSVERPDGSNFTLKIRSTKLEDSAMYFCARQTSGSGQKNIQYFGAGTRLSVL.

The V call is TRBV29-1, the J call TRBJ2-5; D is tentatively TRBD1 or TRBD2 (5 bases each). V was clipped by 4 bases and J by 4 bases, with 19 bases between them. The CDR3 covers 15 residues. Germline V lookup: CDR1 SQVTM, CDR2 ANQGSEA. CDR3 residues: CSVGGWEKLSETQYF. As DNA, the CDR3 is TGCAGCGTTGGGGGGTGGGAGAAGCTATCAGAGACCCAGTACTTC.